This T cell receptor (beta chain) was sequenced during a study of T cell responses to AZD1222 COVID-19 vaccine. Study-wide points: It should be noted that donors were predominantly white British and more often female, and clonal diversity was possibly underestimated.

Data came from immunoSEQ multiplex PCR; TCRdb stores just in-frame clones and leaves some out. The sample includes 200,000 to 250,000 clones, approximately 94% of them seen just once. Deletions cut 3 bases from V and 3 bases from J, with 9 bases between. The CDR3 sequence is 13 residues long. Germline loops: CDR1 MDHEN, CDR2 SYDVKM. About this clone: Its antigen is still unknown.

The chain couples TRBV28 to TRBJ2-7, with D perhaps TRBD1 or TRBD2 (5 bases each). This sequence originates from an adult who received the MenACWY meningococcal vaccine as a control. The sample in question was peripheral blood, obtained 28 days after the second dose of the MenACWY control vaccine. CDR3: CASSFSRGYEQYF. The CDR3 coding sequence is TGTGCCAGCAGTTTTTCGAGGGGCTACGAGCAGTACTTC.